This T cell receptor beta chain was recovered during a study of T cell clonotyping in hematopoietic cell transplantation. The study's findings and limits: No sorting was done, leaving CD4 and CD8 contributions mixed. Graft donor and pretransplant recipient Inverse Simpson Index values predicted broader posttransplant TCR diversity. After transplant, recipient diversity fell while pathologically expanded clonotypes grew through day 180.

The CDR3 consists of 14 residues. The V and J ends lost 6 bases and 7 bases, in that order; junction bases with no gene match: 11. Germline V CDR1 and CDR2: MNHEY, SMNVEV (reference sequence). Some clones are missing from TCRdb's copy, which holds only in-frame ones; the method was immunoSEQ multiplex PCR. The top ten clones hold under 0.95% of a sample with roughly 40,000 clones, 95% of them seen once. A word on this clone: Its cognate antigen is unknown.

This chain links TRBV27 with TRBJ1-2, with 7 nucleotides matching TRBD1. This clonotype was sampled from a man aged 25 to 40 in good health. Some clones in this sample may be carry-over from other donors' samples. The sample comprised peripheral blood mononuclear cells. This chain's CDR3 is CASRRTGVVAGYTF. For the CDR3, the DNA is TGTGCCAGCAGAAGAACAGGGGTAGTAGCTGGCTACACCTTC.